Listed here are 7 T cell receptor beta chains from one sample, sequenced in a study of neurological immune-mediated disorders. TCRdb independently ran MiXCR on the 5' RACE reads; one entry per CDR3 protein. The sample holds about 79,000 distinct CDR3 sequences; around 14% are singletons and the top ten take 6% to 7%. Sequencing used PBMCs. These receptors were taken from a woman between 45 and 60 years old in good health.

This chain uses TRBV10-3 with TRBJ2-7, with a tentative D call TRBD2 (6 bases). V was clipped by 0 bases and J by 0 bases, with 18 bases between them. The CDR3 runs to 18 residues. The germline V gene has CDR1 ENHRY and CDR2 SYGVKD. The CDR3 DNA follows: TGTGCCATCAGTGAGTCGGGGAGGAAACAGGCGGCCTCCTACGAGCAGTACTTC. It yields the protein CAISESGRKQAASYEQYF.

The CDR3 sequence: CASSLLSGLAGTNEQFF. CDR3 coding DNA: TGTGCCAGCAGTTTACTATCCGGGCTAGCGGGAACCAATGAGCAGTTCTTC. The J gene is TRBJ2-1, the V gene TRBV28; 9 bases map to TRBD2. Per the germline V gene, CDR1 is MDHEN and CDR2 is SYDVKM. This CDR3 has 17 residues. Germline trimming cut 2 bases from V and 6 bases from J; bases unmatched to any gene: 11.

In this sample, this clonotype turned up many times. The chain combines TRBV28 with TRBJ1-1; D gene ambiguous. The CDR3 loop spans 13 amino acids. The germline gives CDR1 MDHEN, CDR2 SYDVKM. V was trimmed by 2 bases and J by 4 bases, leaving 8 bases between them. Here the CDR3 DNA reads TGTGCCAGCAGTTTACCCCTGGGCACTGAAGCTTTCTTT. This sequence encodes CASSLPLGTEAFF.

This clonotype was observed at least ten times. The V and J genes are TRBV12-3 or TRBV12-4 and TRBJ1-6; 10 bases match TRBD1. The V gene end was trimmed by 4 bases and the J gene end by 7 bases; junction bases not matched to a gene: 4. The CDR3 consists of 15 residues. CDR3 nucleotide sequence: TGTGCCAGCAGTTCAGGACAGGGGGTAAATTCACCCCTCCACTTT. Translated: CASSSGQGVNSPLHF.

This clonotype was counted many times. The germline gene is not matched at one end of the junction; a read error may be the cause. CDR3 bases: TGTGCCAGCAGTTTACTAGCGGGGACCTACAATGAGCAGTTCTTC. Its translation: CASSLLAGTYNEQFF. V and J are TRBV5-1 and TRBJ2-1; 10 nucleotides match TRBD2. The CDR3 contains 15 residues. CDR1 and CDR2 (germline): SGHRS, YFSETQ.

This clonotype was seen many times. The chain has TRBV6-6 and TRBJ1-2; D is undetermined. CDR1 and CDR2 from the germline V gene are MNHNY and SVGAGI (reference sequence). V was shortened by 4 bases and J by 10 bases, with 16 bases between the two germline ends. This CDR3 has 13 amino acids. CDR3 amino acids: CASSFSLEGAYTF. For the CDR3, the DNA is TGTGCCAGCAGTTTCTCACTCGAAGGCGCCTACACCTTC.

This clonotype appeared many times. The chain recombines TRBV21-1 with TRBJ2-7. TRBV21-1 is a documented pseudogene. The CDR3 loop spans 14 amino acids. In DNA, the CDR3 is TGTGCCAGCAGCAAAGACAGCGAATCCTACGAGCAGTACTTC. Translated, it gives CASSKDSESYEQYF.